The text below deals with one T cell receptor (beta chain). The target antigen is unknown. The table came from immunoSEQ multiplex PCR; TCRdb's copy has only in-frame clones and leaves some out. The table records 75,000 to 95,000 clones, over 85% of them present only once. The data belong to a study of T cell responses to AZD1222 COVID-19 vaccine. Whole-study results and caveats: Two AZD1222 doses significantly raised spike-specific TCR breadth and depth over controls. Females outnumbered males among donors, who were mostly white British; clonal diversity was possibly underestimated. Repertoire collection took place solely once the T cell response had peaked.

The clonotype was recovered from an adult in good health. Specimen: peripheral blood, collected on day 0 of MenACWY control vaccination.

CDR3 loop: CASSFSGDGTQYF. DNA for the CDR3: TGTGCCAGCAGTTTTAGCGGGGACGGGACCCAGTACTTC. V gene TRBV7-2 combines with J gene TRBJ2-5, with 8 bases fitting TRBD2. V lost 6 bases to trimming and J lost 7 bases; unmatched junction nucleotides: 7. Germline CDR1 and CDR2: SGHTA and FQGNSA. This CDR3 is 13 amino acids long.